Below, 30 T cell receptor beta chains from the same sample are listed, as sequenced in a study of chemoradiotherapy in HPV16-positive cancers. The repertoire was sequenced with immunoSEQ multiplex PCR; TCRdb's copy has only in-frame clones and lacks some. Of over 7,000 clones in the sample, more than 70% were seen once. This material was collected from a patient who underwent chemoradiotherapy. These receptors were taken from a human donor with HPV-associated anogenital cancer.

The chain carries TRBV5-6 and TRBJ1-1; 11 bases align to TRBD1. Germline values: CDR1 SGHDT, CDR2 YYEEEE. Trimming cost V 5 bases and J 0 bases; bases outside gene matches: 6. This CDR3 has 16 residues. In nucleotides, the CDR3 is TGTGCCAGCAGGGCTGGACAGGGGGCGATGAACACTGAAGCTTTCTTT. This codes for CASRAGQGAMNTEAFF.

The chain employs TRBV5-1 and TRBJ2-5; 9 bases fit TRBD2. CDR3 size: 16 residues. Germline values: CDR1 SGHRS, CDR2 YFSETQ. V trimming: 6 bases; J trimming: 5 bases; junction bases outside the gene matches: 14. The DNA for the CDR3 is TGCGCCAGCAATGGGGTTGGCGGGGGGGGCGTCGAGACCCAGTACTTC. It translates to CASNGVGGGGVETQYF.

The chain couples TRBV4-3 to TRBJ2-7, with D perhaps matching TRBD1 (5 bases). Germline V gene sequence: CDR1 LGHNA, CDR2 YSLEER. V was trimmed by 0 bases and J by 4 bases, leaving 13 bases between them. CDR3 length equals 15 residues. The CDR3 DNA is TGCGCCAGCAGCCAAGATCGAGACAGAGCTTACGAGCAGTACTTC. It specifies CASSQDRDRAYEQYF.

This chain connects TRBV30 to TRBJ2-2; tentative D call: TRBD1 (5 bases). The germline gives CDR1 GTSNPN, CDR2 SVGIG (reference sequence). The CDR3 contains 16 residues. V lost 2 bases to trimming and J lost 1 base, with 14 bases between them. CDR3 loop: CAWSSWLTGNTGELFF. CDR3 nucleotide sequence: TGTGCCTGGAGTAGTTGGCTCACAGGGAACACCGGGGAGCTGTTTTTT. Drawing the rest from reference TRBV30 and TRBJ2-2, the complete variable domain is SQTIHQWPATLVQPVGSPLSLECTVEGTSNPNLYWYRQAAGRGLQLLFYSVGIGQISSEVPQNLSASRPQDRQFILSSKKLLLSDSGFYLCAWSSWLTGNTGELFFGEGSRLTVL.

This chain connects TRBV2 to TRBJ2-1; TRBD2 agrees at 8 bases. CDR3 length: 14 amino acids. J gave up 7 bases and V 6 bases, and 8 bases lay outside the gene matches. Germline V lookup: CDR1 SNHLY, CDR2 FYNNEI. The CDR3 region has the DNA TGTGCCAGCAGCCGGGGGGGGCCAGGGAATGAGCAGTTCTTC. Protein product: CASSRGGPGNEQFF.

CDR3 amino acids: CASRKSSRGGYYGYTF. Written as DNA, the CDR3 is TGTGCCAGTCGCAAATCATCCCGGGGGGGTTACTATGGCTACACCTTC. J is TRBJ1-2 and V is TRBV19; D possibly corresponds to TRBD1 (5 bases). Germline V gives CDR1 LNHDA, CDR2 SQIVND (reference sequence). The CDR3 extends over 16 amino acids. Trimming cost V 8 bases and J 3 bases, with 22 bases left between them. The variable domain in full, with the rest retrieved from reference TRBV19 and TRBJ1-2, is DGGITQSPKYLFRKEGQNVTLSCEQNLNHDAMYWYRQDPGQGLRLIYYSQIVNDFQKGDIAEGYSVSREKKESFPLTVTSAQKNPTAFYLCASRKSSRGGYYGYTFGSGTRLTVV.

This clone was picked up one time. This chain links TRBV6-5 with TRBJ2-7; 8 positions match TRBD2. V was pared by 6 bases and J by 4 bases, with 5 bases of the junction left unmatched. The germline V gene encodes CDR1 MNHEY and CDR2 SVGAGI. This CDR3 comprises 13 residues. For the CDR3, the DNA is TGTGCCAGCAGCGGCGGGGGGAGGTACGAGCAGTACTTC. Its protein is CASSGGGRYEQYF.

This chain connects TRBV28 to TRBJ2-3; no clear D gene. The germline CDR1 and CDR2 sequences are MDHEN and SYDVKM. Trimming left V 3 bases short and J 2 bases short, with 15 bases between. The CDR3 has 16 residues. The CDR3 here is CASSFWGSRDTDTQYF. The CDR3 bases are TGTGCCAGCAGTTTTTGGGGTTCTAGGGACACAGATACGCAGTATTTT.

The sample holds a few counts of this clone. The CDR3 DNA follows: TGTGCCAGCAGCTTAGTAGGGGGTGGGGTTGGCACTGAAGCTTTCTTT. The encoded protein is CASSLVGGGVGTEAFF. The rearrangement joins TRBV7-2 to TRBJ1-1, with a possible D match to TRBD1 (6 bases). CDR1 is SGHTA and CDR2 is FQGNSA in the germline V gene. The CDR3 extends over 16 amino acids. Deletions cut 1 base from V and 4 bases from J, with 16 bases between.

This chain links TRBV7-8 with TRBJ2-7; 7 positions match TRBD2. V lost 5 bases, J lost 4 bases, and 8 bases stayed unmatched. This CDR3 spans 14 amino acids. Per germline, CDR1 SGHVS and CDR2 FQNEAQ. The CDR3 region has the DNA TGTGCCAGCAGCACAATAGCGGGCCATTACGAGCAGTACTTC. It yields the protein CASSTIAGHYEQYF.

The rearrangement uses TRBV9 and TRBJ1-1; 7 nucleotides line up with TRBD1. V was pared by 0 bases and J by 5 bases, with 13 bases of the junction left unmatched. CDR1 and CDR2 from the germline V gene are SGDLS and YYNGEE. The CDR3 sequence is 17 residues long. The CDR3 DNA reads TGTGCCAGCAGCGTAGTGGTGACAGGGCCACCAGGAACTGAAGCTTTCTTT. Translating gives CASSVVVTGPPGTEAFF.

V is TRBV6-5 and J is TRBJ1-1; D remains unclear. V was shortened by 4 bases and J by 4 bases, with 10 bases between the two germline ends. CDR1 MNHEY and CDR2 SVGAGI come from the germline V gene. This CDR3 comprises 13 residues. CDR3 nucleotides: TGTGCCAGCAGTTCCTCTGACCTCACTGAAGCTTTCTTT. Translating gives CASSSSDLTEAFF.

The chain has TRBV7-2 and TRBJ2-1; tentative D call: TRBD2 (6 bases). From germline, CDR1 is SGHTA and CDR2 FQGNSA. Trimming removed 4 bases at V and 4 bases at J, with 11 bases between. This CDR3 spans 14 amino acids. DNA of the CDR3: TGTGCCAGCAGCTCCCCGACTAGATACAATGAGCAGTTCTTC. Residues: CASSSPTRYNEQFF. The full variable domain, its missing parts supplied by reference TRBV7-2 and TRBJ2-1, is GAGVSQSPSNKVTEKGKDVELRCDPISGHTALYWYRQSLGQGLEFLIYFQGNSAPDKSGLPSDRFSAERTGGSVSTLTIQRTQQEDSAVYLCASSSPTRYNEQFFGPGTRLTVL.

The chain recombines TRBV12-5 with TRBJ1-5, with D unclear. CDR1 and CDR2 (germline): LGHNT, FRNRAP. This CDR3 is built from 14 residues. Trimming left V 1 base short and J 0 bases short, with 4 bases between. CDR3 amino acids: CASGLGLSNQPQHF. The CDR3 nucleotides are TGTGCTAGTGGTTTGGGGCTTAGCAATCAGCCCCAGCATTTT.

The V and J genes are TRBV11-2 and TRBJ2-5; 8 bases fit TRBD1. Germline trimming cut 4 bases from V and 0 bases from J; bases unmatched to any gene: 10. The CDR3 is 17 residues long. Germline loops: CDR1 SGHAT, CDR2 FQNNGV. The CDR3 reads CASSYGTGNLYQETQYF. CDR3 bases: TGTGCCAGCAGCTATGGGACAGGAAACTTGTACCAAGAGACCCAGTACTTC.

This chain links TRBV21-1 with TRBJ2-6; the D call of TRBD2 is as the table states it, not checked on the DNA. TRBV21-1 is classified as a pseudogene. This CDR3 spans 17 amino acids. The DNA for the CDR3 is TGTGCCAGCAGGACTATAGCGGGGGGGCCTGGGGCCAACGTCCTGACTTTC. It codes for CASRTIAGGPGANVLTF.

The V and J genes are TRBV5-6 and TRBJ1-1, with unresolved D. The CDR3 is made up of 13 amino acids. Trimming pared 7 bases from V and 2 bases from J, leaving 12 bases between. CDR1 SGHDT and CDR2 YYEEEE come from the germline V gene. The CDR3: CASSSVINTEAFF. CDR3 coding DNA: TGTGCCAGCTCCTCGGTTATCAACACTGAAGCTTTCTTT.

V gene TRBV30 combines with J gene TRBJ2-2, with a tentative D call TRBD2 (6 bases). Germline V gene sequence: CDR1 GTSNPN, CDR2 SVGIG (reference sequence). CDR3 length equals 11 residues. The CDR3 region has the DNA TGTGCACGTAGTGAGGGACTGGAGCTGTTTTTT. This gives the protein CARSEGLELFF.

This clone was found a few times. The chain uses TRBV21-1 and TRBJ1-1. TRBV21-1 is reported as a pseudogene. This CDR3 is 17 amino acids long. For the CDR3, the DNA is TGTGCCAGCAGGACTTCTTTGCGCATTCCGGGGAACACTGAAGCTTTCTTT. Amino acid sequence: CASRTSLRIPGNTEAFF.

The V call is TRBV20-1, the J call TRBJ1-1; D perhaps matches TRBD1 (5 bases). V dropped 3 bases and J dropped 6 bases, with 8 bases sitting between them. The germline V gene has CDR1 DFQATT and CDR2 SNEGSKA (reference sequence). The CDR3 sequence is 11 residues long. CDR3 sequence reads: CSARGVAEAFF. CDR3 nucleotides: TGCAGTGCTAGGGGGGTCGCTGAAGCTTTCTTT.

The genes are TRBV5-6 and TRBJ2-7; D not certain. CDR1 SGHDT and CDR2 YYEEEE come from the germline V gene. The length of the CDR3 is 12 residues. The ends were cut back, 7 bases at V and 0 bases at J, with 8 bases in the middle. CDR3 protein: CASEGSSYEQYF. The CDR3 nucleotides are TGTGCCAGCGAAGGTTCCTCCTACGAGCAGTACTTC.

The V gene is TRBV29-1, the J gene TRBJ1-2; 11 bases align to TRBD1. The CDR3 runs to 15 residues. V lost 1 base and J lost 6; bases outside the gene matches: 7. Germline assignment: CDR1 SQVTM and CDR2 ANQGSEA. The CDR3 sequence: CSVEVAPGQGDGYTF. DNA of the CDR3: TGCAGCGTTGAAGTTGCACCGGGACAGGGGGATGGCTACACCTTC.

V gene TRBV23-1 combines with J gene TRBJ2-7; 8 bases are shared with TRBD2. TRBV23-1 qualifies as an ORF whose function is uncertain. CDR3 length: 14 amino acids. Trimming removed 8 bases from V and 2 bases from J; junction bases left unmatched: 8. Here the CDR3 reads CASGPSGQAYEQYF. The CDR3 DNA is TGCGCCAGCGGCCCTAGCGGGCAAGCCTACGAGCAGTACTTC.

The V and J genes are TRBV1 and TRBJ2-1; TRBD2 is taken as the D call from the table, unchecked against the DNA. TRBV1 is classified as a pseudogene. The length of the CDR3 is 14 residues. The CDR3 loop is CTSRDYPPYNEQFF. CDR3 nucleotides: TGCACCAGCAGGGACTACCCCCCCTACAATGAGCAGTTCTTC.

V and J are TRBV28 and TRBJ1-6; D might be TRBD1 (6 bases). This CDR3 is built from 14 residues. The V end lost 4 bases, the J end lost 10 bases, and 14 bases lay between the germline ends. CDR1 and CDR2 from the germline V gene are MDHEN and SYDVKM. CDR3 sequence: CASSYRVGGSPLHF. DNA of the CDR3: TGTGCCAGCAGTTACAGGGTCGGGGGATCACCCCTCCACTTT.

This clone has a handful of counts. V is TRBV7-2 and J is TRBJ1-2, with a weak D call TRBD1 (5 bases). V was cut by 5 bases and J by 6 bases, with 19 bases left in between. CDR1 SGHTA and CDR2 FQGNSA come from the germline V gene. CDR3 length: 15 residues. CDR3 DNA: TGTGCCAGCAGCCCTCTCGGGACTCCTGGAGATGGCTACACCTTC. Residues: CASSPLGTPGDGYTF.

This chain connects TRBV9 to TRBJ2-5, with 9 bases identical to TRBD2. This CDR3 contains 15 residues. V lost 4 bases, J lost 1 base, and 5 bases stayed unmatched. The germline gives CDR1 SGDLS, CDR2 YYNGEE. CDR3 in DNA: TGTGCCAGCAGCATAAGCGGGGGGCCCCAAGAGACCCAGTACTTC. This sequence encodes CASSISGGPQETQYF.

This clone showed up just a few times. This chain connects TRBV7-9 to TRBJ1-1; the match to TRBD1 covers 7 bases. Germline V lookup: CDR1 SEHNR, CDR2 FQNEAQ (reference sequence). CDR3 length equals 12 residues. The V gene end was trimmed by 4 bases and the J gene end by 5 bases; junction bases not matched to a gene: 1. The CDR3 region has the DNA TGTGCCAGCAGCTCCAGGGGGACTGAAGCTTTCTTT. Its protein product is CASSSRGTEAFF.

This sequence joins TRBV6-5 and TRBJ1-2; unclear D gene. CDR1 and CDR2 from the germline V gene are MNHEY and SVGAGI. The CDR3 covers 13 residues. Trimming shortened V by 4 bases and J by 7 bases, and 13 bases separated the two germline ends. The CDR3 protein is CASSSRRTSGYTF. The CDR3, as DNA: TGTGCCAGCAGTTCTCGACGAACCAGTGGCTACACCTTC.

The chain has TRBV11-1 and TRBJ2-3; D is unresolved. Germline assignment: CDR1 SGHAT and CDR2 FQDESV (reference sequence). The CDR3 loop spans 14 amino acids. V was pared by 2 bases and J by 1 base, with 7 bases between. The DNA for the CDR3 is TGTGCCAGCAGCTTACGGTTACGCACAGATACGCAGTATTTT. Translating it yields CASSLRLRTDTQYF.